This TCR beta chain was recorded in a study of neurological immune-mediated disorders. The sample holds many counts of this clonotype. Its antigen is as yet unknown. This CDR3 is built from 12 residues. Germline V gives CDR1 GTSNPN, CDR2 SVGIG (reference sequence). Trimming stripped 2 bases from V and 0 bases from J, with 2 bases between. The cDNA was generated by 5'RACE with 10-nucleotide random UMIs. TCRdb called the 5' RACE reads again in MiXCR, with one record for every CDR3 protein. The sample includes 95,000 or so distinct CDR3 sequences, roughly 4% of them seen just once. General study findings and limits: In multiple sclerosis patients, the repertoire cluster was unrelated to clinical or MRI findings.

This receptor was obtained from a woman in her late teens or twenties with multiple sclerosis. V gene TRBV30 combines with J gene TRBJ1-3; D gene ambiguous. The sequenced sample was PBMCs. CDR3: CAWSSSGNTIYF. The CDR3 coding sequence is TGTGCCTGGAGTTCCTCTGGAAACACCATATATTTT.